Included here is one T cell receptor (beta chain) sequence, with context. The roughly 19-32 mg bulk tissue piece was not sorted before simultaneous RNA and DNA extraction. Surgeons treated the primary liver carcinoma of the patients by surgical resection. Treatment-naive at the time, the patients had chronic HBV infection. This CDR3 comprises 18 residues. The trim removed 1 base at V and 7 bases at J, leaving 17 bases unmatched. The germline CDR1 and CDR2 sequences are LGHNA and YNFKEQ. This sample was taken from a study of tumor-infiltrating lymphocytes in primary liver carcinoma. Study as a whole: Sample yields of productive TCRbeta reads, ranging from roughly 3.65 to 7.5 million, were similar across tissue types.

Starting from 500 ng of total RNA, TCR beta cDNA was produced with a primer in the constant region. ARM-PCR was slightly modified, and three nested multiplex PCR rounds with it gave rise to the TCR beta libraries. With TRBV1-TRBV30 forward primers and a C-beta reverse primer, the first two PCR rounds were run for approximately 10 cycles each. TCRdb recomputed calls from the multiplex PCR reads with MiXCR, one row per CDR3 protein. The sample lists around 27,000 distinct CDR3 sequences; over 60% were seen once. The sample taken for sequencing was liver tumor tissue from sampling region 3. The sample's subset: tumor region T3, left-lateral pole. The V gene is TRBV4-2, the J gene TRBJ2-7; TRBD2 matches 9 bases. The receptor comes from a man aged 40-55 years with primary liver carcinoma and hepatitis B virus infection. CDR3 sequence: CASSQAGARAGGTHEQYF. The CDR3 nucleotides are TGTGCCAGCAGCCAAGCCGGCGCTAGAGCGGGAGGAACCCATGAGCAGTACTTC.